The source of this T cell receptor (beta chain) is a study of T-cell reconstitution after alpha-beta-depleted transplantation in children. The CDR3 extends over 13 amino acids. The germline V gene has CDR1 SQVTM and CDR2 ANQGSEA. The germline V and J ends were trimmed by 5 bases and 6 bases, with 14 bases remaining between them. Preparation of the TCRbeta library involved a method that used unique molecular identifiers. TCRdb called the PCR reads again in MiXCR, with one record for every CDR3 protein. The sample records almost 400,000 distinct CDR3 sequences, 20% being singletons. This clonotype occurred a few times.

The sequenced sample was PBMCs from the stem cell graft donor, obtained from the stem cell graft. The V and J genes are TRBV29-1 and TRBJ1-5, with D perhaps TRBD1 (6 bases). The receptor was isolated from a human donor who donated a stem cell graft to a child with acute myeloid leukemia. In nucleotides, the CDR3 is TGCAGCGTTCGAGGCAGGGGAGGTCAGCCCCAGCATTTT. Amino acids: CSVRGRGGQPQHF.